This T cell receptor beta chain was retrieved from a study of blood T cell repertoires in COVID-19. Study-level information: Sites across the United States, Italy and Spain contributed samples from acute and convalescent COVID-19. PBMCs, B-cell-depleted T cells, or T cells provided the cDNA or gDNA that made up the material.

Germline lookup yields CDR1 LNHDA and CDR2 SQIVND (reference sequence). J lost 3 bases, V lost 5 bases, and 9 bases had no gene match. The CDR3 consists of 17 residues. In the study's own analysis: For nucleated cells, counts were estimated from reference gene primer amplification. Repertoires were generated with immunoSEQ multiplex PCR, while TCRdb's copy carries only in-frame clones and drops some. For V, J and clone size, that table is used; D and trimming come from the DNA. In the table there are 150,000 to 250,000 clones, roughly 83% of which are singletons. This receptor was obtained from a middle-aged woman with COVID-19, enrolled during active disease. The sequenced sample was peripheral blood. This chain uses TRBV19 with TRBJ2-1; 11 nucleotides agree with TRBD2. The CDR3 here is CASSAGLAGAYYNEQFF. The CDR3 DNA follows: TGTGCCAGTAGTGCCGGACTAGCGGGTGCCTACTACAATGAGCAGTTCTTC.